The 15 T cell receptor beta chains presented below share a single source sample, sequenced in a study of vaccination and CD4 T cells after COVID-19 (dated by TCRdb to between 2021 and 2022). These TCRs' antigens remain unknown. Reading the label with the study, this specimen's treatment or condition is: roughly ten-day PBMC culture with coronavirus spike peptide pools or control peptides (ViraFEST assay). The protocol used for the library was PCR. Sequenced on an Illumina iSeq 100. DNA from cultured CD4+ T cells underwent TCR sequencing with the Oncomine TCR Beta short-read assay at the Johns Hopkins FTIC core. Clones were called with MiXCR by TCRdb after fastp trimmed the public reads at Q25, and only in-frame beta chains were retained. Records with the same CDR3 protein are collapsed into one entry carrying the most frequent genes and DNA. This sample comprises 10,000 to 15,000 distinct CDR3 sequences, approximately 60% of them detected only once. The biggest ten clones account for about an eighth of the sample.

Sequencing was carried out using CD4+ T cells from blood, cultured in vitro. The receptors were gathered from a human donor who had recovered from COVID-19.

This clonotype was observed a handful of times. The rearrangement uses TRBV24-1 and TRBJ2-5; TRBD1 is a possible D gene (6 bases). The CDR3 contains 15 residues. V lost 4 bases, J lost 0 bases, and 11 bases lay in between. Germline V gene sequence: CDR1 KGHDR, CDR2 SFDVKD. CDR3 in amino acids: CATSDPGQDQETQYF. In DNA form, the CDR3 reads TGTGCCACCAGTGACCCGGGACAAGACCAAGAGACCCAGTACTTC.

The V call is TRBV7-2, the J call TRBJ1-1; possible D gene TRBD1, 6 bases. CDR1 SGHTA and CDR2 FQGNSA come from the germline V gene. The CDR3 contains 15 residues. V lost 4 bases and J lost 7, with 19 bases in between. The CDR3 nucleotides read TGTGCCAGCAGCTCCTACGGGGGACACTTCTTTGAAGCTTTCTTT. Amino acids: CASSSYGGHFFEAFF.

The rearrangement links TRBV18 to TRBJ1-5, with D uncertain. The V gene's germline CDR1 is KGHSH and CDR2 LQKENI. The V end was cut by 3 bases, the J end by 2 bases, with 5 bases between. This CDR3 has 13 residues. In DNA form, the CDR3 reads TGTGCCAGCTCACCCCATCGCAATCAGCCCCAGCATTTT. Translation: CASSPHRNQPQHF.

V gene TRBV20-1 combines with J gene TRBJ2-3; unclear D gene. Trimming left V 3 bases short and J 1 base short, with 11 bases between. This CDR3 region has 14 residues. The germline CDR1 and CDR2 sequences are DFQATT and SNEGSKA (reference sequence). The CDR3 protein is CSASRRIGTDTQYF. CDR3 DNA sequence: TGCAGTGCTAGTCGCCGTATTGGCACAGATACGCAGTATTTT.

V usage is TRBV10-3 and J usage is TRBJ1-1, with 8 bases fitting TRBD1. CDR3 size: 13 residues. The germline V gene has CDR1 ENHRY and CDR2 SYGVKD. V shed 10 bases and J 3 bases; nucleotides not matched to a gene: 7. For the CDR3, the DNA is TGTGCCAGCAGCGAGACAGGGGACACTGAAGCTTTCTTT. This sequence encodes CASSETGDTEAFF.

CDR3 in DNA: TGCGCCAGCAGCTTCCAGACAGGGTACCAAGAGACCCAGTACTTC. Its translation: CASSFQTGYQETQYF. V gene TRBV5-1 combines with J gene TRBJ2-5; the match to TRBD1 covers 7 bases. This CDR3 region has 15 residues. Trimming took 2 bases from V and 0 from J; bases not matched to a gene: 4. The germline V gene has CDR1 SGHRS and CDR2 YFSETQ.

The rearrangement links TRBV28 to TRBJ2-1; TRBD1 might be the D (5 bases). The CDR3 runs 17 residues. CDR1 and CDR2 from the germline V gene are MDHEN and SYDVKM. The V gene lost 2 bases and the J gene lost 2 bases, with 16 bases spanning the gap. DNA of the CDR3: TGTGCCAGCAGTTTACTTCGCAGGGCCTTAGCCTACAATGAGCAGTTCTTC. Translated: CASSLLRRALAYNEQFF.

A single count supports this clonotype. The CDR3 sequence: CASSFSGKDNEQFF. CDR3 nucleotides: TGTGCCAGCAGTTTTAGCGGGAAAGACAATGAGCAGTTCTTC. This chain joins TRBV2 and TRBJ2-1; 8 bases are a match to TRBD2. Losses at the gene ends were 5 bases for V and 5 bases for J; bases not matched to a gene: 5. CDR1 and CDR2 (germline): SNHLY, FYNNEI. This CDR3 has 14 residues.

The chain recombines TRBV12-3 or TRBV12-4 with TRBJ1-2, with 7 bases fitting TRBD1. Germline trimming cut 9 bases from V and 4 bases from J; bases unmatched to any gene: 14. This CDR3 is 15 amino acids long. CDR3 sequence: CASTNLRDRVYGYTF. In DNA, the CDR3 is TGTGCCAGTACCAACCTTCGGGACAGAGTCTATGGCTACACCTTC.

In this sample, this clonotype turned up a few times. The chain is built from TRBV12-3 or TRBV12-4 and TRBJ1-5, with D uncertain. CDR3 length equals 12 residues. Trimming shortened V by 6 bases and J by 3 bases, and 6 bases separated the two germline ends. CDR3 sequence: CASSFSNQPQHF. The CDR3 bases are TGTGCCAGCAGCTTTTCCAATCAGCCCCAGCATTTT.

The chain couples TRBV6-5 to TRBJ2-7, with a tentative D call TRBD2 (5 bases). Germline V gene sequence: CDR1 MNHEY, CDR2 SVGAGI. Trimming removed 6 bases at V and 5 bases at J, with 20 bases between. There are 15 residues in the CDR3. DNA for the CDR3: TGTGCCAGCAGCTACGGCAACGAGGGTAGGAACGAGCAGTACTTC. Its protein product is CASSYGNEGRNEQYF.

The chain employs TRBV6-1 and TRBJ2-1, with a weak D call TRBD2 (6 bases). The germline CDR1 and CDR2 sequences are MNHNS and SASEGT. The CDR3 runs to 14 residues. V dropped 7 bases and J dropped 5 bases, with 15 bases sitting between them. CDR3 loop: CASTRLRGNNEQFF. The CDR3 nucleotides are TGTGCCAGCACCCGATTACGGGGGAACAATGAGCAGTTCTTC.

The chain links TRBV11-1 to TRBJ2-1; D ambiguous. The CDR3 is 12 residues long. The ends were cut back, 5 bases at V and 6 bases at J, with 8 bases in the middle. Germline values: CDR1 SGHAT, CDR2 FQDESV (reference sequence). CDR3 DNA sequence: TGTGCCAGCAGCCTAATGGGCAATGAGCAGTTCTTC. Its protein product is CASSLMGNEQFF. The variable domain in full, completed from reference TRBV11-1 and TRBJ2-1, reads EAEVAQSPRYKITEKSQAVAFWCDPISGHATLYWYRQILGQGPELLVQFQDESVVDDSQLPKDRFSAERLKGVDSTLKIQPAELGDSAMYLCASSLMGNEQFFGPGTRLTVL.

J is TRBJ2-2 and V is TRBV20-1, with a possible D match to TRBD1 (5 bases). The CDR3 is made up of 14 amino acids. Germline values: CDR1 DFQATT, CDR2 SNEGSKA (reference sequence). V was shortened by 3 bases and J by 7 bases, with 15 bases between the two germline ends. CDR3 DNA: TGCAGTGCTAGCAAGCAGGGTGTTCGCGGGGAGCTGTTTTTT. It is translated as CSASKQGVRGELFF.

This clonotype was detected only a few times. The chain combines TRBV20-1 with TRBJ1-4, with 8 bases fitting TRBD1. This CDR3 has 16 residues. Germline CDR1 DFQATT, CDR2 SNEGSKA (reference sequence). After removal of 5 bases from V and 4 bases from J, the junction contained 12 bases not matched to a gene. CDR3 DNA: TGCAGTGCTGGCCCGCCAGGGGGCTATGGTAATGAAAAACTGTTTTTT. As protein: CSAGPPGGYGNEKLFF.